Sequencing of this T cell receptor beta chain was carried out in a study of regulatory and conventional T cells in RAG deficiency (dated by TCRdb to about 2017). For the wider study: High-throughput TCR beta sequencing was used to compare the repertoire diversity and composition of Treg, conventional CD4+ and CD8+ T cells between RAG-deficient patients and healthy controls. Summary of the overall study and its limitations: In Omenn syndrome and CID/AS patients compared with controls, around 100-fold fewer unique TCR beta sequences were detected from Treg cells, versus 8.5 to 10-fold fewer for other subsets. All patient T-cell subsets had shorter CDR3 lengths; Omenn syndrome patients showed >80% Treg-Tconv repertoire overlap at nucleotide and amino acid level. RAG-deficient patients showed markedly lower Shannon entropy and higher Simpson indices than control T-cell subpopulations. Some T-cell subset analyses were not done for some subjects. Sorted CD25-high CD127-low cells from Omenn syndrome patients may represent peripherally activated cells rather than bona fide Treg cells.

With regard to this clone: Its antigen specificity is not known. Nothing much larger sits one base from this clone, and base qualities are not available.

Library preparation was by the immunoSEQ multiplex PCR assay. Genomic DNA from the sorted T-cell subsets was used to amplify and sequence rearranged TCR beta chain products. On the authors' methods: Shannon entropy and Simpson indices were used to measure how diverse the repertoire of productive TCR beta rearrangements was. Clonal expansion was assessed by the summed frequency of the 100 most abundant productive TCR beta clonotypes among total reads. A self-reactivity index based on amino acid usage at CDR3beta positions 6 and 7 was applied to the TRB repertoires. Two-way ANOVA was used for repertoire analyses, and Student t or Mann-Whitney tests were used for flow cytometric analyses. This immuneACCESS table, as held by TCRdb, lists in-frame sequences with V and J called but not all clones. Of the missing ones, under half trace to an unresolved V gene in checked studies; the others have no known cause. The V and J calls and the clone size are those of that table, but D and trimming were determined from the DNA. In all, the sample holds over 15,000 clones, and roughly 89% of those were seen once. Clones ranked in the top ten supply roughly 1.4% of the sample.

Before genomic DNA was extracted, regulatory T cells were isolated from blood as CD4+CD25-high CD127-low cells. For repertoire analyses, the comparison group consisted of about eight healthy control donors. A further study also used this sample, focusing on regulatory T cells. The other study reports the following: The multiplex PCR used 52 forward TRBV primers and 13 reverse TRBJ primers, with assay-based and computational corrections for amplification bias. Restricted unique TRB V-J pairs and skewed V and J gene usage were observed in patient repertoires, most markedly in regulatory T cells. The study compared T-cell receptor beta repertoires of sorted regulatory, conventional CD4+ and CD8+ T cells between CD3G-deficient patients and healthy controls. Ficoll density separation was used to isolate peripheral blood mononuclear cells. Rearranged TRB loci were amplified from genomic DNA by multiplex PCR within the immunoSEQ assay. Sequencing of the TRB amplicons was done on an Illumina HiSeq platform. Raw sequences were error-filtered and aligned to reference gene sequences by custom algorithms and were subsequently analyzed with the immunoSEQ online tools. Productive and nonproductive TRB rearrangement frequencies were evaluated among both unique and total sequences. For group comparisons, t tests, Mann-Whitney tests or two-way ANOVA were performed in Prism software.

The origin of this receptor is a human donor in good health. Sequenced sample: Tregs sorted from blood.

Read as DNA, the sequence is TGTGCCACCAGCAGAGACCGCCGGCGCGACGAGACCCAGTACTTC. Its protein product is CATSRDRRRDETQYF. The sequence links TRBV15 to TRBJ2-5; no D gene is confidently identified. V is reduced by 0 bases and J by 5 bases, leaving a spacing of 13 bases between them. The CDR3, from cysteine to phenylalanine, totals 15 residues. Of all the DNA, just the CDR3 is kept, 45 bases in frame from base 1. According to the germline V gene (reference sequence), CDR1 reads LNHNV and CDR2 reads YYDKDF.